The rows below give T cell receptor beta chains drawn from one sample of a study of blood T cell repertoires in COVID-19. Clones were read by immunoSEQ multiplex PCR, and TCRdb kept only the in-frame ones, dropping some. The sample yields approximately 410,000 clones, 80% to 90% seen once. The sequencing input was peripheral blood. Receptors were obtained from a woman in her 30s with active or convalescent COVID-19. Both conserved end residues are part of each CDR3. The order of the fields is clone size, J gene, D gene, V gene, CDR3 protein. A D gene is named only where the DNA matches it firmly. Expanded clones get a size class; other rows say once, few or many, or leave the size out.

clone_size: .; j_call: TRBJ1-1; d_call: .; v_call: TRBV28; cdr3_aa: CASSLRQLNTEAFF
clone_size: once; j_call: TRBJ2-7; d_call: TRBD2; v_call: TRBV10-1; cdr3_aa: CASSDGTSGGAVEQYF
clone_size: .; j_call: TRBJ2-1; d_call: .; v_call: TRBV19; cdr3_aa: CASSIDWGVTYNEQFF
clone_size: .; j_call: TRBJ2-1; d_call: TRBD2; v_call: TRBV10-2; cdr3_aa: CASTKGTSGNNEQFF
clone_size: once; j_call: TRBJ1-2; d_call: TRBD1; v_call: TRBV5-6; cdr3_aa: CASTSGTVNYGYTF
clone_size: .; j_call: TRBJ1-2; d_call: .; v_call: TRBV6-6; cdr3_aa: CASSLAPQGYTF
clone_size: .; j_call: TRBJ2-3; d_call: TRBD2; v_call: TRBV6-1; cdr3_aa: CASSVAGGPDTQYF
clone_size: .; j_call: TRBJ1-4; d_call: .; v_call: TRBV5-1; cdr3_aa: CASSTTGTRPEKLFF
clone_size: .; j_call: TRBJ2-2; d_call: TRBD1; v_call: TRBV19; cdr3_aa: CASLGGLDTGELFF
clone_size: .; j_call: TRBJ1-2; d_call: TRBD1; v_call: TRBV19; cdr3_aa: CARVNGGQGQNYGYTF
clone_size: .; j_call: TRBJ1-5; d_call: .; v_call: TRBV6-5; cdr3_aa: CASSLTIYSNQPQHF
clone_size: .; j_call: TRBJ2-7; d_call: .; v_call: TRBV15; cdr3_aa: CATSRDQGTFEQYF
clone_size: .; j_call: TRBJ2-1; d_call: .; v_call: TRBV15; cdr3_aa: CATSKGRSSYNEQFF
clone_size: .; j_call: TRBJ1-3; d_call: .; v_call: TRBV6-2/TRBV6-3; cdr3_aa: CASSDNEMTSGNTIYF
clone_size: few; j_call: TRBJ1-1; d_call: .; v_call: TRBV19; cdr3_aa: CASSIDGGADTEAFF
clone_size: few; j_call: TRBJ1-5; d_call: TRBD1; v_call: TRBV19; cdr3_aa: CASSGTGNQPQHF
clone_size: .; j_call: TRBJ2-2; d_call: .; v_call: TRBV4-1; cdr3_aa: CASSQVGGMNTGELFF
clone_size: .; j_call: TRBJ1-2; d_call: TRBD1; v_call: TRBV29-1; cdr3_aa: CSVEDRPGGPTNYGYTF
clone_size: few; j_call: TRBJ1-2; d_call: TRBD1; v_call: TRBV27; cdr3_aa: CASSSWTGGGYGYTF
clone_size: .; j_call: TRBJ2-3; d_call: .; v_call: TRBV11-2; cdr3_aa: CASSSDLSYTQYF
clone_size: .; j_call: TRBJ1-2; d_call: .; v_call: TRBV18; cdr3_aa: CASSSPGDPYDGYTF
clone_size: .; j_call: TRBJ2-2; d_call: TRBD2; v_call: TRBV6-6; cdr3_aa: CASSPSSRGRNTGELFF
clone_size: .; j_call: TRBJ2-1; d_call: .; v_call: TRBV5-1; cdr3_aa: CASSLVGGNQGGEQFF
clone_size: once; j_call: TRBJ2-7; d_call: TRBD1; v_call: TRBV27; cdr3_aa: CASKGQGGYEQYF
clone_size: .; j_call: TRBJ1-1; d_call: .; v_call: TRBV6-5; cdr3_aa: CASSYSGRGSVEAFF
clone_size: .; j_call: TRBJ2-7; d_call: .; v_call: TRBV12-3/TRBV12-4; cdr3_aa: CASSLGQLYEQYF